Each of the 21 T cell receptor beta chains below was sequenced from the same sample in a study of CD8+CD57+ T cells in acquired aplastic anemia. Patients who underwent sequencing had shown CD8+CD57+ cell expansion by flow cytometry. Genomic DNA, the template, was used for profiling of the TCR beta VDJ and CDR3. Each CDR3 protein is one row after TCRdb ran MiXCR on the reads. The sample consists of 200,000 to 300,000 distinct CDR3 sequences, 47% of them appearing once. What was sequenced was sorted CD4+, CD8+, or CD8+CD57+ T cells (not recorded which) from PBMCs. These receptors all come from a human donor with aplastic anemia.

This clonotype has at least ten counts. The genes are TRBV6-5 and TRBJ1-3; 7 bases are a match to TRBD1. The germline gives CDR1 MNHEY, CDR2 SVGAGI. This CDR3 comprises 14 residues. Losses at the gene ends were 7 bases for V and 4 bases for J; bases not matched to a gene: 7. CDR3: CASTTTGAGNTIYF. The CDR3 nucleotides read TGTGCCAGCACCACAACAGGGGCCGGAAACACCATATATTTT.

The V call is TRBV15, the J call TRBJ1-5; D gene uncertain. Between the trimmed V and J ends, which lost 0 bases and 7 bases, there was a span of 7 bases. CDR3 length: 13 amino acids. Germline-derived CDR1 and CDR2 are LNHNV and YYDKDF (reference sequence). CDR3: CATSRDRWQPQHF. CDR3 bases: TGTGCCACCAGCAGAGATCGATGGCAGCCCCAGCATTTT.

This clonotype was seen repeatedly, ten times or more. The chain recombines TRBV2 with TRBJ2-1, with D perhaps given as TRBD1 or TRBD2 (5 bases each). The CDR3 is 15 residues long. Germline V gene sequence: CDR1 SNHLY, CDR2 FYNNEI. V shed 10 bases and J shed 6 bases, with 22 bases lying between them. DNA for the CDR3: TGTGCCACCAACCTGTTGGGGGAGAGGATCAATGAGCAGTTCTTC. Its translation: CATNLLGERINEQFF. The complete variable domain, with remaining parts taken from reference TRBV2 and TRBJ2-1, reads EPEVTQTPSHQVTQMGQEVILRCVPISNHLYFYWYRQILGQKVEFLVSFYNNEISEKSEIFDDQFSVERPDGSNFTLKIRSTKLEDSAMYFCATNLLGERINEQFFGPGTRLTVL.

V is TRBV5-1 and J is TRBJ2-7; perhaps D is TRBD1 or TRBD2 (5 bases each). Trimming took off 4 bases at V and 4 bases at J, with 15 bases between the two ends. Germline assignment: CDR1 SGHRS and CDR2 YFSETQ. CDR3 length equals 14 residues. CDR3 coding DNA: TGCGCCAGCAGCCTCCGGGACGTACCATACGAGCAGTACTTC. Amino acid sequence: CASSLRDVPYEQYF.

This clonotype occurred many times. The genes are TRBV7-9 and TRBJ2-5, with 9 bases aligning to TRBD2. With 5 bases clipped from V and 3 bases from J, the junction kept 10 bases outside the gene matches. Germline assignment: CDR1 SEHNR and CDR2 FQNEAQ (reference sequence). The CDR3 sequence is 16 residues long. The CDR3 nucleotides read TGTGCCAGCAGCCTAGGGACTAGCAGATCCGAAGAGACCCAGTACTTC. Amino acids: CASSLGTSRSEETQYF.

Many counts were recorded for this clonotype. The chain has TRBV7-8 and TRBJ2-7; 7 bases agree with TRBD1. Germline CDR1 is SGHVS and CDR2 is FQNEAQ. This CDR3 comprises 14 residues. With V trimmed by 1 base and J by 5 bases, 5 bases remained unmatched. The CDR3 here is CASSLELRGHEQYF. CDR3 bases: TGTGCCAGCAGCTTAGAATTAAGGGGGCACGAGCAGTACTTC.

The chain employs TRBV6-1 and TRBJ1-4; tentatively, D is TRBD1 (6 bases). The CDR3 spans 13 residues. CDR1 and CDR2 from the germline V gene are MNHNS and SASEGT. Between the trimmed V and J ends, which lost 6 bases and 11 bases, there was a span of 16 bases. The CDR3 is CASSPTTGSKLFF. CDR3 in DNA: TGTGCCAGCAGCCCTACGACAGGATCCAAACTGTTTTTT.

A single count supports this clonotype. J is TRBJ2-1 and V is TRBV7-2; a possible D gene is TRBD2 (6 bases). The germline CDR1 and CDR2 sequences are SGHTA and FQGNSA. Trimming removed 1 base at V and 2 bases at J, with 12 bases between. This CDR3 has 16 amino acids. In nucleotides, the CDR3 is TGTGCCAGCAGCTTAGGTCTAGCGACAACCTACAATGAGCAGTTCTTC. Amino acids: CASSLGLATTYNEQFF.

The chain recombines TRBV20-1 with TRBJ2-5; TRBD1 agrees at 7 bases. This CDR3 spans 14 amino acids. The V gene end was trimmed by 7 bases and the J gene end by 2 bases; junction bases not matched to a gene: 10. In germline, CDR1 is DFQATT, CDR2 SNEGSKA (reference sequence). This CDR3 reads CSVPHRGQQETQYF. The CDR3 nucleotides are TGCAGTGTTCCCCACAGGGGACAACAAGAGACCCAGTACTTC.

This clonotype was seen at least ten times. V usage is TRBV5-1 and J usage is TRBJ2-7, with 8 positions matching TRBD1. After removal of 2 bases from V and 5 bases from J, the junction contained 3 bases not matched to a gene. This CDR3 contains 13 residues. Germline V lookup: CDR1 SGHRS, CDR2 YFSETQ. CDR3 amino acids: CASSFGTGDEQYF. The CDR3, as DNA: TGCGCCAGCAGCTTCGGGACAGGAGACGAGCAGTACTTC. The entire variable domain, with the rest obtained from reference TRBV5-1 and TRBJ2-7, is as follows: KAGVTQTPRYLIKTRGQQVTLSCSPISGHRSVSWYQQTPGQGLQFLFEYFSETQRNKGNFPGRFSGRQFSNSRSEMNVSTLELGDSALYLCASSFGTGDEQYFGPGTRLTVT.

This clonotype has a count of ten or more. The chain recombines TRBV2 with TRBJ2-5, with D unclear. The CDR3 has 11 amino acids. Trimming removed 3 bases from V and 5 bases from J, with 4 bases in between. Looked up from germline, CDR1 is SNHLY and CDR2 is FYNNEI. Here the CDR3 DNA reads TGTGCCAGCAGTGAGGAGGAGACCCAGTACTTC. Its protein product is CASSEEETQYF.

The chain uses TRBV10-2 and TRBJ2-7, with D perhaps matching TRBD2 (7 bases). V lost 4 bases, J lost 4 bases, and 11 bases lay in between. Germline loops: CDR1 WSHSY, CDR2 SAAADI. CDR3 size: 13 residues. CDR3 loop: CASSAGGGYEQYF. In DNA, the CDR3 is TGCGCCAGCAGTGCGGGGGGCGGGTACGAGCAGTACTTC.

The CDR3 nucleotides read TGTGCCAGCAGTCCACCCGGACAGGGGAGCTCACCCCTCCACTTT. This encodes CASSPPGQGSSPLHF. The chain links TRBV25-1 to TRBJ1-6; 9 positions match TRBD1. V lost 5 bases, J lost 10 bases, and 9 bases stayed unmatched. In germline, CDR1 is MGHDK, CDR2 SYGVNS. The CDR3 consists of 15 residues.

The chain joins TRBV27 to TRBJ2-1, with 15 bases that match TRBD2. Germline trimming cut 5 bases from V and 8 bases from J; bases unmatched to any gene: 7. The CDR3 loop spans 16 amino acids. The germline gives CDR1 MNHEY, CDR2 SMNVEV (reference sequence). Here the CDR3 DNA reads TGTGCCAGCAGTACTTCCGGGACTAGCGGGAGGTATGAGCAGTTCTTC. This gives the protein CASSTSGTSGRYEQFF.

This clonotype was counted ten times or more. The V gene is TRBV9, the J gene TRBJ2-7; 8 bases are a match to TRBD1. The CDR3 length is 12 residues. CDR1 is SGDLS and CDR2 is YYNGEE in the germline V gene. After removal of 3 bases from V and 6 bases from J, the junction contained 2 bases not matched to a gene. CDR3 protein: CASSGDRGEQYF. The CDR3 DNA sequence: TGTGCCAGCAGCGGTGACAGGGGCGAGCAGTACTTC.

Many counts were recorded for this clonotype. V and J are TRBV6-5 and TRBJ2-1; maybe TRBD2 (5 bases). This CDR3 spans 14 amino acids. Per the germline V gene, CDR1 is MNHEY and CDR2 is SVGAGI. The V gene lost 2 bases and the J gene lost 0 bases, with 5 bases spanning the gap. The CDR3 spells CASSYGSSYNEQFF. In DNA, the CDR3 is TGTGCCAGCAGTTACGGGAGCTCCTACAATGAGCAGTTCTTC.

This clonotype was picked up a small number of times. This sequence joins TRBV2 and TRBJ1-1; D call uncertain. From germline, CDR1 is SNHLY and CDR2 FYNNEI. This CDR3 spans 11 amino acids. The ends were cut back, 6 bases at V and 7 bases at J, with 9 bases in the middle. CDR3 nucleotides: TGTGCCAGCAGCTCTAACTTTGAAGCTTTCTTT. This encodes CASSSNFEAFF.

This clonotype showed up many times. This chain links TRBV5-6 with TRBJ1-4, with TRBD1 matching 7 bases. V shed 0 bases and J 7 bases; nucleotides not matched to a gene: 3. This CDR3 is built from 14 residues. The germline CDR1 and CDR2 sequences are SGHDT and YYEEEE. CDR3 protein: CASSLAGGGEKLFF. DNA for the CDR3: TGTGCCAGCAGCTTGGCAGGGGGGGGTGAAAAACTGTTTTTT.

This chain links TRBV20-1 with TRBJ2-2; D not resolved. Trimming took 0 bases from V and 4 from J, leaving 9 bases between them. This CDR3 has 14 residues. Germline V lookup: CDR1 DFQATT, CDR2 SNEGSKA (reference sequence). The CDR3, as DNA: TGCAGTGCTAGAGATGTGAGGACCACCGGGGAGCTGTTTTTT. Translated: CSARDVRTTGELFF.

The J gene is TRBJ1-1, the V gene TRBV7-6; TRBD1 matches at 7 bases. The CDR3 runs to 17 residues. Losses at the gene ends were 9 bases for V and 0 bases for J; bases not matched to a gene: 16. Germline V gives CDR1 SGHVS, CDR2 FNYEAQ. The CDR3 is CARRDSPSQGMNTEAFF. CDR3 DNA sequence: TGTGCCAGGCGGGACAGCCCCTCACAGGGGATGAACACTGAAGCTTTCTTT.

This chain connects TRBV5-8 to TRBJ2-1; D not certain. The germline gives CDR1 SGHTS, CDR2 YDEGEE. V shed 4 bases and J shed 4 bases, with 12 bases lying between them. The CDR3 sequence is 14 residues long. CDR3 loop: CASSPGSLYNEQFF. The DNA of the CDR3 is TGTGCCAGCAGCCCCGGATCCCTGTACAATGAGCAGTTCTTC. Full variable domain (missing parts from reference TRBV5-8 and TRBJ2-1): EAGVTQSPTHLIKTRGQQATLRCSPISGHTSVYWYQQALGLGLQFLLWYDEGEERNRGNFPPRFSGRQFPNYSSELNVNALELEDSALYLCASSPGSLYNEQFFGPGTRLTVL.